This TCR beta chain was captured by sequencing in a study of early stage breast cancer tumors. CDR1 is LNHDA, CDR2 SQIVND, per germline (reference sequence). Trimming stripped 5 bases from V and 6 bases from J, with 10 bases between. This CDR3 is 12 amino acids long. This clone was counted a few times. Only in-frame clones appear in the TCRdb table, and some are missing; sequencing was by immunoSEQ multiplex PCR. This sample has more than 7,500 clones, with 65% to 75% found just once. The rearrangement links TRBV19 to TRBJ1-2; D gene unclear. Sequenced input: normal breast tissue next to the tumor. This clonotype originated in a person aged 55-75 years with breast cancer. The CDR3 protein is CASSDTYNGYTF. DNA for the CDR3: TGTGCCAGTAGTGATACCTATAATGGCTACACCTTC. The variable domain in full, completed from reference TRBV19 and TRBJ1-2, reads DGGITQSPKYLFRKEGQNVTLSCEQNLNHDAMYWYRQDPGQGLRLIYYSQIVNDFQKGDIAEGYSVSREKKESFPLTVTSAQKNPTAFYLCASSDTYNGYTFGSGTRLTVV.